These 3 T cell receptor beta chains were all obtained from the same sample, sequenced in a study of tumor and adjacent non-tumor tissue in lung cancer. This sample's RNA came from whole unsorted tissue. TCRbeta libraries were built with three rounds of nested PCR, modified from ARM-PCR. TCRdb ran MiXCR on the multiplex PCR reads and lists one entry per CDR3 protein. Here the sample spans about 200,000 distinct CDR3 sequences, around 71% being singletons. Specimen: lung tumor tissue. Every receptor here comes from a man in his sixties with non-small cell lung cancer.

For the CDR3, the DNA is TGCGCCAGCAGTTGGACCCACGGGGCAGGAGTCTCAGGAAACACCATATATTTT. This encodes CASSWTHGAGVSGNTIYF. This sequence joins TRBV4-3 and TRBJ1-3; D is possibly TRBD1 (5 bases). There are 18 residues in the CDR3. From germline, CDR1 is LGHNA and CDR2 YSLEER. V was cut by 6 bases and J by 4 bases, with 25 bases left in between.

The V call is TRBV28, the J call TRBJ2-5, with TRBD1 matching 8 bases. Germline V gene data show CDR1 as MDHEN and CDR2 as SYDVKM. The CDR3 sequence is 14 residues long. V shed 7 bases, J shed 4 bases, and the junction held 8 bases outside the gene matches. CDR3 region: CASKSGGPLETQYF. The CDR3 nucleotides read TGTGCCAGCAAATCAGGGGGCCCGCTAGAGACCCAGTACTTC.

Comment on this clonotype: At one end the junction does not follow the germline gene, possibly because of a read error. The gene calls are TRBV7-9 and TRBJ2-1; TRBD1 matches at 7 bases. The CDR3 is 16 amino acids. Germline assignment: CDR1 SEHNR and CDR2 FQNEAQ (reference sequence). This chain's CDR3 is CASSPLRARGTDEKFF. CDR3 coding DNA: TGTGCCAGCAGCCCCCTCCGGGCCAGGGGGACGGATGAGAAGTTCTTC.